A selection of T cell receptor beta chains follows, all from one sample in a study of OX40 agonist ivuxolimab in advanced cancers. TCRdb keeps only in-frame clones here, not all; method: immunoSEQ multiplex PCR. Of under 70,000 clones listed, approximately 83% are singletons. This specimen consisted of CD4+ or CD8+ T cells sorted from blood, obtained in a trial of the OX40 agonist ivuxolimab. Receptors originate from an adult with an advanced solid tumor such as melanoma, head and neck, liver or kidney cancer. The CDR3 runs from the conserved cysteine through the conserved F or W. A D gene is named only where the DNA matches it firmly. Size values are once, few and many counts, or a class for expanded clones, and some rows have none.

d_gene: .; v_gene: TRBV27; len: 14; j_gene: TRBJ2-7; abundance: once; CDR3nt: TGTGCCAGCAGGACCCTAGGGGCAGGGGACGAGCAGTACTTC; CDR3aa: CASRTLGAGDEQYF
d_gene: TRBD1; v_gene: TRBV5-1; len: 18; j_gene: TRBJ1-3; abundance: .; CDR3nt: TGCGCCGGCAGCTTGGGGACAGGGTTAACTCTTGGGCCGAACACCATATATTTT; CDR3aa: CAGSLGTGLTLGPNTIYF
d_gene: TRBD1; v_gene: TRBV25-1; len: 18; j_gene: TRBJ1-1; abundance: few; CDR3nt: TGTGCCAGCAGTGATTCACCCTCTTCGGACAGGCGGAACACTGAAGCTTTCTTT; CDR3aa: CASSDSPSSDRRNTEAFF
d_gene: .; v_gene: TRBV4-3; len: 15; j_gene: TRBJ2-7; abundance: .; CDR3nt: TGCGCCAGCAGCCAAGATAGGGGTAACCCCTACGAGCAGTACTTC; CDR3aa: CASSQDRGNPYEQYF
d_gene: .; v_gene: TRBV6-5; len: 13; j_gene: TRBJ2-5; abundance: .; CDR3nt: TGTGCCAGCAGCCCCGATCCGAAGTATGAGCAGTACTTC; CDR3aa: CASSPDPKYEQYF
d_gene: TRBD1; v_gene: TRBV10-3; len: 15; j_gene: TRBJ2-4; abundance: .; CDR3nt: TGTGCCATCAGTGACGAGGGGGCTGCCAAAAACATTCAGTACTTC; CDR3aa: CAISDEGAAKNIQYF
d_gene: TRBD1; v_gene: TRBV10-2; len: 13; j_gene: TRBJ1-2; abundance: .; CDR3nt: TGCGCCAGCAGTGTGGGACAGGGCTATGGCTACACCTTC; CDR3aa: CASSVGQGYGYTF
d_gene: .; v_gene: TRBV5-4; len: 14; j_gene: TRBJ2-2; abundance: .; CDR3nt: TGTGCCAGCAGCTCGGGACATAACACCGGGGAGCTGTTTTTT; CDR3aa: CASSSGHNTGELFF
d_gene: .; v_gene: TRBV28; len: 16; j_gene: TRBJ1-1; abundance: .; CDR3nt: TGTGCCAGCAGTTTACCCATTGTCTCGGCGGGGGGCGAAGCTTTCTTT; CDR3aa: CASSLPIVSAGGEAFF
d_gene: TRBD2; v_gene: TRBV6-5; len: 15; j_gene: TRBJ2-1; abundance: .; CDR3nt: TGTGCCAGCAGTTCAGCGGGGAGCTCCTACAATGAGCAGTTCTTC; CDR3aa: CASSSAGSSYNEQFF
d_gene: TRBD1; v_gene: TRBV4-1; len: 15; j_gene: TRBJ2-7; abundance: .; CDR3nt: TGCGCCAGCAGCCACCCGACAGGGATTGCCGACGAGCAGTACTTC; CDR3aa: CASSHPTGIADEQYF
d_gene: .; v_gene: TRBV19; len: 13; j_gene: TRBJ2-7; abundance: .; CDR3nt: TGTGCCAGCAGATCGGGGGAAACTTACGAGCAGTACTTC; CDR3aa: CASRSGETYEQYF
d_gene: TRBD2; v_gene: TRBV5-4; len: 16; j_gene: TRBJ2-2; abundance: .; CDR3nt: TGTGCCAGCAGCTTAGGAAGCGGGGGGCCGGGCGGGGAGCTGTTTTTT; CDR3aa: CASSLGSGGPGGELFF
d_gene: .; v_gene: TRBV9; len: 17; j_gene: TRBJ2-3; abundance: .; CDR3nt: TGTGCCAGCAGCCTTCGTGGGGGGGCCTCTTGGGCAGATACGCAGTATTTT; CDR3aa: CASSLRGGASWADTQYF
d_gene: TRBD1; v_gene: TRBV6-4; len: 15; j_gene: TRBJ1-5; abundance: .; CDR3nt: TGTGCCAGCAGTGAAAGTCAGGGGGCAGGGCAGCCCCAGCATTTT; CDR3aa: CASSESQGAGQPQHF
d_gene: .; v_gene: TRBV5-6; len: 13; j_gene: TRBJ1-2; abundance: .; CDR3nt: TGTGCCAGCAGCCCCCCTATCGGATATGGCTACACCTTC; CDR3aa: CASSPPIGYGYTF
d_gene: .; v_gene: TRBV19; len: 13; j_gene: TRBJ2-7; abundance: .; CDR3nt: TGTGCCACCTCGTCATTGGGGGCGGACGAGCAGTACTTC; CDR3aa: CATSSLGADEQYF
d_gene: .; v_gene: TRBV15; len: 15; j_gene: TRBJ2-7; abundance: .; CDR3nt: TGTGCCACCAGCAGCCCTGTGGGGGGTGTCTACGAGCAGTACTTC; CDR3aa: CATSSPVGGVYEQYF
d_gene: .; v_gene: TRBV11-3; len: 13; j_gene: TRBJ2-3; abundance: .; CDR3nt: TGTGCCAGCAGCCCCCCCGCTTCAGATACGCAGTATTTT; CDR3aa: CASSPPASDTQYF
d_gene: TRBD1; v_gene: TRBV7-8; len: 18; j_gene: TRBJ1-4; abundance: .; CDR3nt: TGTGCCAGCAGCTTATTCGGGACAGGGATGAGGGCTAATGAAAAACTGTTTTTT; CDR3aa: CASSLFGTGMRANEKLFF
d_gene: TRBD1; v_gene: TRBV28; len: 16; j_gene: TRBJ2-7; abundance: .; CDR3nt: TGTGCCAGCACCCAAACGGGGACAGTTTATTCCTACGAGCAGTACTTC; CDR3aa: CASTQTGTVYSYEQYF
d_gene: .; v_gene: TRBV5-4; len: 14; j_gene: TRBJ2-1; abundance: .; CDR3nt: TGTGCCAGCAGCTCGGCCCCGGGCCACAATGAGCAGTTCTTC; CDR3aa: CASSSAPGHNEQFF
d_gene: .; v_gene: TRBV7-3; len: 14; j_gene: TRBJ1-1; abundance: .; CDR3nt: TGTGCCAGCAGCCCCGCTGGGGGATACACTGAAGCTTTCTTT; CDR3aa: CASSPAGGYTEAFF
d_gene: .; v_gene: TRBV6-5; len: 14; j_gene: TRBJ1-2; abundance: .; CDR3nt: TGTGCCAGCAGTTACACCCCGAGTCCCCTTGGCTACACCTTC; CDR3aa: CASSYTPSPLGYTF
d_gene: .; v_gene: TRBV27; len: 15; j_gene: TRBJ2-2; abundance: .; CDR3nt: TGTGCCAGCAGCCCAGAGAGGGGGTATGGCGGGGAGCTGTTTTTT; CDR3aa: CASSPERGYGGELFF
d_gene: .; v_gene: TRBV9; len: 15; j_gene: TRBJ2-1; abundance: .; CDR3nt: TGTGCCAGCAGCGTAGTGTCAGGGGTTTACAATGAGCAGTTCTTC; CDR3aa: CASSVVSGVYNEQFF
d_gene: .; v_gene: TRBV19; len: 21; j_gene: TRBJ1-3; abundance: .; CDR3nt: TGTGCCAGTAGTTCGCAGGACAGTATGGCGTCGGTCTTTCGTCTTGGAAACACCATATATTTT; CDR3aa: CASSSQDSMASVFRLGNTIYF
d_gene: .; v_gene: TRBV6-5; len: 12; j_gene: TRBJ1-1; abundance: .; CDR3nt: TGTGCCAGCCAGGGGATGAACACTGAAGCTTTCTTT; CDR3aa: CASQGMNTEAFF
d_gene: .; v_gene: TRBV2; len: 14; j_gene: TRBJ2-3; abundance: .; CDR3nt: TGTGCCAGCCACCTTTTTCCTAGCACAGATACGCAGTATTTT; CDR3aa: CASHLFPSTDTQYF
d_gene: TRBD2; v_gene: TRBV7-9; len: 17; j_gene: TRBJ2-7; abundance: .; CDR3nt: TGTGCCAGCAGCTTAGCGAGTCACAGCGGGGGACCCTACGAGCAGTACTTC; CDR3aa: CASSLASHSGGPYEQYF
d_gene: .; v_gene: TRBV21-1; len: 13; j_gene: TRBJ2-7; abundance: .; CDR3nt: TGTGCCAGCAGCAAAGTCGGGAGTTGGGAGCAGTACTTC; CDR3aa: CASSKVGSWEQYF
d_gene: TRBD1; v_gene: TRBV23-1; len: 16; j_gene: TRBJ1-4; abundance: .; CDR3nt: TGCGCCAGCAGTCAATCGGGCAGGGGGAGTAATGAAAAACTGTTTTTT; CDR3aa: CASSQSGRGSNEKLFF
d_gene: TRBD2; v_gene: TRBV27; len: 12; j_gene: TRBJ2-7; abundance: .; CDR3nt: TGTGCCAGCAGTCCCCGGGAGGGCGAGCAGTACTTC; CDR3aa: CASSPREGEQYF
d_gene: TRBD1; v_gene: TRBV7-6; len: 15; j_gene: TRBJ2-7; abundance: once; CDR3nt: TGTGCCAGCAGCCCCAGCCCCAGGGGGCACTACGAGCAGTACTTC; CDR3aa: CASSPSPRGHYEQYF
d_gene: .; v_gene: TRBV7-8; len: 15; j_gene: TRBJ2-3; abundance: .; CDR3nt: TGTGCCAGCAGTTCCAGGGGCGCGATAACAGATACGCAGTATTTT; CDR3aa: CASSSRGAITDTQYF
d_gene: .; v_gene: TRBV6-4; len: 17; j_gene: TRBJ1-2; abundance: .; CDR3nt: TGTGCCAGCAGTGACTCGGGCTATTGGGGGGGTGGCTATGGCTACACCTTC; CDR3aa: CASSDSGYWGGGYGYTF
d_gene: TRBD1; v_gene: TRBV2; len: 15; j_gene: TRBJ1-4; abundance: few; CDR3nt: TGTGCCAGCACTCCCCCCGACAGGGACCCTGAAAAACTGTTTTTT; CDR3aa: CASTPPDRDPEKLFF
d_gene: TRBD1; v_gene: TRBV11-2; len: 15; j_gene: TRBJ1-1; abundance: .; CDR3nt: TGTGCCAGCAGCTTAGTATTCACAGGGGGAACTGAAGCTTTCTTT; CDR3aa: CASSLVFTGGTEAFF
d_gene: TRBD1; v_gene: TRBV11-2; len: 15; j_gene: TRBJ1-2; abundance: .; CDR3nt: TGTGCCAGCAGCTTAGTCGGTTTGGGACAGACTGGCTACACCTTC; CDR3aa: CASSLVGLGQTGYTF
d_gene: .; v_gene: TRBV6-1; len: 12; j_gene: TRBJ1-5; abundance: .; CDR3nt: TGTGCCAGCAGGGATTGGGATCAGCCCCAGCATTTT; CDR3aa: CASRDWDQPQHF
d_gene: .; v_gene: TRBV6-4; len: 17; j_gene: TRBJ2-3; abundance: .; CDR3nt: TGTGCCAGCAGTGACTCCCCAGGGGGGTACTACACAGATACGCAGTATTTT; CDR3aa: CASSDSPGGYYTDTQYF
d_gene: .; v_gene: TRBV5-4; len: 11; j_gene: TRBJ1-1; abundance: .; CDR3nt: TGTGCCAGCAGCTTCGGGGGCGAAGCTTTCTTT; CDR3aa: CASSFGGEAFF
d_gene: .; v_gene: TRBV27; len: 16; j_gene: TRBJ1-1; abundance: once; CDR3nt: TGTGCCAGCAGTTTGACCTGGCGGGGCCTGAACACTGAAGCTTTCTTT; CDR3aa: CASSLTWRGLNTEAFF
d_gene: .; v_gene: TRBV7-2; len: 14; j_gene: TRBJ2-1; abundance: .; CDR3nt: TGTGCCAGCAGCGCCTCCAAGTCCTACAATGAGCAGTTCTTC; CDR3aa: CASSASKSYNEQFF
d_gene: .; v_gene: TRBV5-6; len: 16; j_gene: TRBJ1-6; abundance: .; CDR3nt: TGTGCCAGCAGCTTGGCGGGGAGTCTGTTCGATTCACCCCTCCACTTT; CDR3aa: CASSLAGSLFDSPLHF
d_gene: .; v_gene: TRBV6-6; len: 14; j_gene: TRBJ2-7; abundance: .; CDR3nt: TGTGCCAGCAGTTTTGCCGGATCCTCCTACGAGCAGTACTTC; CDR3aa: CASSFAGSSYEQYF
d_gene: .; v_gene: TRBV19; len: 13; j_gene: TRBJ1-1; abundance: .; CDR3nt: TGTGCCAGTAGTATGGTGACCGGCACTGAAGCTTTCTTT; CDR3aa: CASSMVTGTEAFF
d_gene: .; v_gene: TRBV6-5; len: 13; j_gene: TRBJ1-5; abundance: .; CDR3nt: TGTGCCAGCAGTTACGGAGGGACTCAGCCCCAGCATTTT; CDR3aa: CASSYGGTQPQHF
d_gene: .; v_gene: TRBV10-3; len: 16; j_gene: TRBJ1-2; abundance: .; CDR3nt: TGTGCCATCAGTGAGCCCAACCAGGAGCGTTACTATGGCTACACCTTC; CDR3aa: CAISEPNQERYYGYTF
d_gene: .; v_gene: TRBV20-1; len: 11; j_gene: TRBJ2-3; abundance: .; CDR3nt: TGCAGTGCTAGGACCGAAGATACGCAGTATTTT; CDR3aa: CSARTEDTQYF
d_gene: .; v_gene: TRBV7-2; len: 13; j_gene: TRBJ2-4; abundance: .; CDR3nt: TGTGCCAGCAGCTTAGGTAGGGGGAACATTCAGTACTTC; CDR3aa: CASSLGRGNIQYF
d_gene: TRBD1; v_gene: TRBV7-8; len: 15; j_gene: TRBJ1-5; abundance: .; CDR3nt: TGTGCCAGCATGGAAGGGGACAGGGGTTTTCAGCCCCAGCATTTT; CDR3aa: CASMEGDRGFQPQHF
d_gene: .; v_gene: TRBV21-1; len: 15; j_gene: TRBJ2-7; abundance: .; CDR3nt: TGTGCCAGCAGCCCCCCGGACAGTCCCTCCTACGAGCAGTACTTC; CDR3aa: CASSPPDSPSYEQYF